This T cell receptor beta chain was found in a study of PD-1 blockade in classical Hodgkin lymphoma. General observations from the study: Nothing has yet pinned down what causes the repertoire differences, possibly disease activity or prior therapy. There was a significant rise in CD4+ TCR diversity by C4D1, with no such rise for CD8+. Prior to therapy, complete responders displayed diversity much like that of newly diagnosed patients.

This CDR3 spans 13 amino acids. With 4 bases clipped from V and 4 bases from J, the junction kept 2 bases outside the gene matches. Per germline, CDR1 SGHDT and CDR2 YYEEEE. Every patient relapsed after autologous stem cell transplantation, and brentuximab vedotin exposure varied. Best responses were complete response, partial response or progressive disease. TCRdb's copy holds only in-frame clones and misses some; the assay was immunoSEQ multiplex PCR. The data show roughly 41,000 clones, 85% to 90% seen once. A note on this clone: Its specificity is unknown.

The V and J genes are TRBV5-6 and TRBJ2-5, with 9 positions matching TRBD2. Sequenced material: peripheral blood mononuclear cells (PBMCs), taken before the second cycle of nivolumab. This receptor was obtained from a human donor with classical Hodgkin lymphoma. CDR3 residues: CASSLSGRETQYF. The CDR3 nucleotides read TGTGCCAGCAGCCTTAGCGGGAGAGAGACCCAGTACTTC.